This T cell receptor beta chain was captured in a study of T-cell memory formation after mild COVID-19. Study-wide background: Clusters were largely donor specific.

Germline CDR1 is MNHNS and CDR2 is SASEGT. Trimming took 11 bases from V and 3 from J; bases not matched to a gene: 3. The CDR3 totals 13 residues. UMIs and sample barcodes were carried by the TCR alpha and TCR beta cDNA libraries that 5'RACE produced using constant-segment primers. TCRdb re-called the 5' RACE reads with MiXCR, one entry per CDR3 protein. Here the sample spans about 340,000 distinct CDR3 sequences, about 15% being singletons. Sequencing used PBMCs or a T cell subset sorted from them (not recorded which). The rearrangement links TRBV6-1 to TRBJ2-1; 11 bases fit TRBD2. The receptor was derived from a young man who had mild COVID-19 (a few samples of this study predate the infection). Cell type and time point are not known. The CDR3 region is CACSGGDYNEQFF. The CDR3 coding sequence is TGTGCCTGTAGCGGGGGGGACTACAATGAGCAGTTCTTC.